Below are 22 T cell receptor beta chains sequenced from a single sample in a study of OX40 agonist ivuxolimab in advanced cancers. Here immunoSEQ multiplex PCR was the method, and the copy in TCRdb shows in-frame clones only, minus some. The data hold 53,000 or so clones, with over 90% observed a single time. This specimen consisted of CD4+ or CD8+ T cells sorted from blood, obtained in a trial of the OX40 agonist ivuxolimab. The source of these receptors is an adult with an advanced solid tumor such as melanoma, head and neck, liver or kidney cancer.

This clone was observed once. The V and J genes are TRBV9 and TRBJ2-3; the D is unclear. The germline V gene has CDR1 SGDLS and CDR2 YYNGEE. V lost 3 bases to trimming and J lost 6 bases, with 5 bases between them. This CDR3 contains 11 residues. This CDR3 is CASSAQDTQYF. The CDR3 DNA is TGTGCCAGCAGCGCCCAGGATACGCAGTATTTT.

J is TRBJ2-1 and V is TRBV29-1; 7 bases align to TRBD2. Germline V lookup: CDR1 SQVTM, CDR2 ANQGSEA. CDR3 length: 14 amino acids. V shed 4 bases and J 4 bases; nucleotides not matched to a gene: 7. CDR3 in DNA: TGCAGCGTTGGGGCGGGAGTAACATACAATGAGCAGTTCTTC. Translated: CSVGAGVTYNEQFF.

This clone was seen just once. The chain recombines TRBV5-4 with TRBJ2-5, with D possibly matching TRBD2 (6 bases). The V gene lost 2 bases and the J gene lost 3 bases, with 14 bases spanning the gap. The CDR3 is 15 residues long. The germline V gene encodes CDR1 SGHNT and CDR2 YYREEE (reference sequence). CDR3 DNA: TGTGCCAGCAGCTTAGGAGGGGCAGTTGAAGAGACCCAGTACTTC. Residues: CASSLGGAVEETQYF.

The V and J genes are TRBV4-3 and TRBJ2-7; tentative D call: TRBD2 (6 bases). V was shortened by 2 bases and J by 2 bases, with 16 bases between the two germline ends. Germline lookup yields CDR1 LGHNA and CDR2 YSLEER. The CDR3 extends over 16 amino acids. CDR3 protein: CASSQRTGGIAYEQYF. For the CDR3, the DNA is TGCGCCAGCAGCCAAAGAACGGGCGGGATTGCCTACGAGCAGTACTTC.

This chain links TRBV7-3 with TRBJ2-2; tentatively, D is TRBD2 (5 bases). The V and J ends lost 4 bases and 2 bases respectively, with 11 bases between them. The CDR3 runs 15 residues. Germline V gene data show CDR1 as SGHTA and CDR2 as FQGTGA. CDR3 loop: CASSSGLANTGELFF. The CDR3 DNA reads TGTGCCAGCAGCTCCGGACTGGCAAACACCGGGGAGCTGTTTTTT.

The chain combines TRBV7-9 with TRBJ1-2, with D unclear. Per germline, CDR1 SEHNR and CDR2 FQNEAQ (reference sequence). The CDR3 covers 12 residues. V lost 3 bases to trimming and J lost 6 bases, with 8 bases between them. CDR3 sequence reads: CASSFWADGYTF. The CDR3 DNA reads as TGTGCCAGCAGCTTTTGGGCAGATGGCTACACCTTC.

The chain joins TRBV7-9 to TRBJ2-7, with TRBD2 matching 7 bases. Germline CDR1 and CDR2: SEHNR and FQNEAQ (reference sequence). The CDR3 contains 15 residues. With V trimmed by 4 bases and J by 5 bases, 11 bases remained unmatched. This CDR3 is CASSSPLRGSDEQYF. The CDR3 coding sequence is TGTGCCAGCAGCTCCCCCCTGCGCGGGAGCGACGAGCAGTACTTC.

This chain joins TRBV28 and TRBJ2-4; D uncertain. Germline CDR1 and CDR2: MDHEN and SYDVKM. V lost 10 bases and J lost 3, with 16 bases in between. This CDR3 has 14 amino acids. In DNA form, the CDR3 reads TGTGCCATCAAAGACCGAACCTTCAAAAACATTCAGTACTTC. It encodes CAIKDRTFKNIQYF.

This chain connects TRBV27 to TRBJ2-5; D unclear. CDR1 is MNHEY, CDR2 SMNVEV, per germline (reference sequence). Trimming left V 6 bases short and J 0 bases short, with 8 bases between. CDR3 length: 13 residues. As DNA, the CDR3 is TGTGCCAGCAGGACTCAGTACCAAGAGACCCAGTACTTC. It codes for CASRTQYQETQYF.

The rearrangement joins TRBV29-1 to TRBJ1-1; D is undetermined. Trimming pared 4 bases from V and 4 bases from J, leaving 10 bases between. Germline V gives CDR1 SQVTM, CDR2 ANQGSEA. The CDR3 is 12 residues long. The CDR3 region has the DNA TGCAGCGTTGCCGGGGTGGGCACTGAAGCTTTCTTT. Its protein product is CSVAGVGTEAFF. Complete variable domain (other parts from reference TRBV29-1 and TRBJ1-1): SAVISQKPSRDICQRGTSLTIQCQVDSQVTMMFWYRQQPGQSLTLIATANQGSEATYESGFVIDKFPISRPNLTFSTLTVSNMSPEDSSIYLCSVAGVGTEAFFGQGTRLTVV.

The chain is built from TRBV7-9 and TRBJ2-7, with D perhaps TRBD1 (6 bases). Trimming left V 3 bases short and J 3 bases short, with 12 bases between. There are 14 residues in the CDR3. CDR1 and CDR2 from the germline V gene are SEHNR and FQNEAQ (reference sequence). DNA of the CDR3: TGTGCCAGCAGCTTTGTGGACAGCTTCTACGAGCAGTACTTC. This translates into CASSFVDSFYEQYF.

The chain joins TRBV7-8 to TRBJ2-5; 11 nucleotides line up with TRBD2. CDR1 is SGHVS and CDR2 is FQNEAQ in the germline V gene. This CDR3 region has 16 residues. J lost 2 bases, V lost 3 bases, and 5 bases had no gene match. The CDR3 loop reads CASSFKLAGVQETQYF. In nucleotides, the CDR3 is TGTGCCAGCAGCTTTAAACTAGCGGGAGTTCAAGAGACCCAGTACTTC. The full variable domain, with the rest looked up from reference TRBV7-8 and TRBJ2-5, is GAGVSQSPRYKVAKRGQDVALRCDPISGHVSLFWYQQALGQGPEFLTYFQNEAQLDKSGLPSDRFFAERPEGSVSTLKIQRTQQEDSAVYLCASSFKLAGVQETQYFGPGTRLLVL.

The chain couples TRBV29-1 to TRBJ2-1, with 7 bases aligning to TRBD2. This CDR3 has 14 residues. With 3 bases clipped from V and 5 bases from J, the junction kept 7 bases outside the gene matches. Germline-derived CDR1 and CDR2 are SQVTM and ANQGSEA. The CDR3 DNA sequence: TGCAGCGTTGATGGTTGGCTAGCGGACAATGAGCAGTTCTTC. Its translation is CSVDGWLADNEQFF.

V is TRBV27 and J is TRBJ2-4; D is unclear. The CDR3 is 13 residues long. The V and J ends lost 5 bases and 3 bases respectively, with 8 bases between them. The V gene's germline CDR1 is MNHEY and CDR2 SMNVEV (reference sequence). CDR3 coding DNA: TGTGCCAGCAGTCCCGCCCACAAAAACATTCAGTACTTC. It codes for CASSPAHKNIQYF.

This sequence joins TRBV27 and TRBJ2-1; D not resolved. Germline CDR1 reads MNHEY; CDR2 reads SMNVEV (reference sequence). This CDR3 region has 13 residues. The V gene lost 6 bases and the J gene lost 10 bases, with 16 bases spanning the gap. CDR3 amino acids: CASSPLPVREQFF. For the CDR3, the DNA is TGTGCCAGCAGCCCTTTGCCGGTACGGGAGCAGTTCTTC.

The chain joins TRBV13 to TRBJ2-1, with 14 bases identical to TRBD2. In germline, CDR1 is PRHDT, CDR2 FYEKMQ (reference sequence). The V and J ends lost 4 bases and 7 bases, in that order; junction bases with no gene match: 6. The CDR3 sequence is 16 residues long. CDR3 loop: CASSSRLAGGPNEQFF. Written as DNA, the CDR3 is TGTGCCAGCAGCTCACGACTAGCGGGAGGGCCAAATGAGCAGTTCTTC.

V is TRBV7-9 and J is TRBJ2-1, with 7 nucleotides matching TRBD1. In germline, CDR1 is SEHNR, CDR2 FQNEAQ (reference sequence). V lost 5 bases, J lost 5 bases, and 12 bases stayed unmatched. CDR3 length: 16 residues. CDR3 in amino acids: CASSLTGLRHNNEQFF. DNA of the CDR3: TGTGCCAGCAGCCTGACAGGGCTCAGACACAACAATGAGCAGTTCTTC.

V gene TRBV7-9 combines with J gene TRBJ1-4, with D possibly TRBD1 on 5 matching bases. Looked up from germline, CDR1 is SEHNR and CDR2 is FQNEAQ (reference sequence). V was shortened by 5 bases and J by 4 bases, with 17 bases between the two germline ends. This CDR3 is 16 amino acids long. The CDR3 protein is CASSPSGDRFNEKLFF. The CDR3 DNA reads TGTGCCAGCAGCCCCTCCGGGGACCGCTTTAATGAAAAACTGTTTTTT. Variable domain in full (rest from reference TRBV7-9 and TRBJ1-4): DTGVSQNPRHKITKRGQNVTFRCDPISEHNRLYWYRQTLGQGPEFLTYFQNEAQLEKSRLLSDRFSAERPKGSFSTLEIQRTEQGDSAMYLCASSPSGDRFNEKLFFGSGTQLSVL.

The V and J genes are TRBV7-2 and TRBJ2-3; D is uncertain. Germline CDR1 and CDR2: SGHTA and FQGNSA. The CDR3 is made up of 12 amino acids. Trimming took off 5 bases at V and 3 bases at J, with 6 bases between the two ends. CDR3 sequence (DNA): TGTGCCAGCAGCACCATGACAGATACGCAGTATTTT. Amino acids: CASSTMTDTQYF.

The rearrangement uses TRBV13 and TRBJ2-2; TRBD2 agrees at 16 bases. This CDR3 has 17 residues. J gave up 8 bases and V 5 bases, and 8 bases lay outside the gene matches. Germline values: CDR1 PRHDT, CDR2 FYEKMQ (reference sequence). The CDR3 sequence is CASSGGLAGGPSGELFF. The CDR3 bases are TGTGCCAGCAGCGGGGGACTAGCGGGAGGGCCAAGTGGGGAGCTGTTTTTT.

CDR3 coding DNA: TGTGCCTGGAACAGGGTGACACAAGAGACCCAGTACTTC. Amino acid sequence: CAWNRVTQETQYF. The chain recombines TRBV30 with TRBJ2-5; a weak D match, TRBD1 (6 bases). CDR1 is GTSNPN, CDR2 SVGIG, per germline (reference sequence). V was trimmed by 4 bases and J by 2 bases, leaving 11 bases between them. The CDR3 length is 13 residues.

This sequence joins TRBV11-2 and TRBJ2-1; maybe TRBD2 (6 bases). CDR3 length: 14 amino acids. The V gene's germline CDR1 is SGHAT and CDR2 FQNNGV. Trimming stripped 1 base from V and 10 bases from J, with 14 bases between. DNA of the CDR3: TGTGCCAGCAGCTTAGGGAGGAGGGGCGCCGAGCAGTTCTTC. It codes for CASSLGRRGAEQFF.